This entry is about one TCR beta chain. The target antigen is unknown. The sample belongs to a study of OX40 agonist ivuxolimab in advanced cancers. General study points: CD4+ T cells averaged fewer expanded clones than CD8+ T cells. Clonal expansion by week 6 occurred in CD4+ and CD8+ blood T cells (at 0.1 to 3.0 mg/kg). Nonresponders included some who also had low normalized T-cell clonal expansion.

Looked up from germline, CDR1 is LNHNV and CDR2 is YYDKDF (reference sequence). Trimming removed 0 bases at V and 7 bases at J, with 8 bases between. The CDR3 length is 13 residues. Method: immunoSEQ multiplex PCR; TCRdb's copy keeps in-frame clones and lacks some. The top ten hold about 5% of the sample, which has roughly 53,000 clones, about 87% seen once. The receptor comes from an adult with an advanced solid tumor such as melanoma, head and neck, liver or kidney cancer. The chain employs TRBV15 and TRBJ2-3, with D unresolved. Sample: CD4+ or CD8+ T cells sorted from blood, taken in a trial of the OX40 agonist ivuxolimab. CDR3 residues: CATSREGLHTQYF. CDR3 in DNA: TGTGCCACCAGCAGAGAAGGCTTACATACGCAGTATTTT. Full variable domain (rest looked up from reference TRBV15 and TRBJ2-3): DAMVIQNPRYQVTQFGKPVTLSCSQTLNHNVMYWYQQKSSQAPKLLFHYYDKDFNNEADTPDNFQSRRPNTSFCFLDIRSPGLGDTAMYLCATSREGLHTQYFGPGTRLTVL.